What follows describes a single T cell receptor beta chain. The target of this receptor is not known. No per-base quality is available; no much larger clone lies one base away. Collaborating institutions collected whole blood in K2EDTA tubes following their own protocols. For TCRbeta analysis, collaborators shipped samples in one of three forms: frozen whole blood, isolated PBMCs, or DNA extracted from either of those sample types. These data belong to a study of blood T cell repertoires in COVID-19 (TCRdb year 2020). Background on the whole study: The collaborator samples originated in the United States, Italy and Spain and spanned the acute and convalescent phases of COVID-19. The prospective study material was composed of cDNA or gDNA derived from T cells, B-cell-depleted T cells, or PBMCs. Deeply sampled blood TCRbeta repertoires from subjects exposed to, actively infected with, or recovered from COVID-19 were included in the dataset. The repertoires were released in a freely available public database intended as a resource for research on the immune response to SARS-CoV-2. Samples were obtained from the ongoing ImmuneRACE study (first 160 participants) and from 1,254 subjects provided by 6 global collaborators. The sample metadata nearly always contained a de-identified subject ID, COVID-19 status, age in years and sex. Where HLA class I and class II types were available, the types were taken from metadata supplied by the sample provider, not from assay-based typing.

Overall study results and their limits: The quantity of clinical and demographic metadata differed by source and by participant and was supplied without curation.

Via the germline V gene, CDR1 is MDHEN and CDR2 SYDVKM. The CDR3 spans 12 residues, from the cysteine through the phenylalanine. CDR3 DNA only is kept here, 36 bases in frame from base 1. V is cut by 7 bases and J by 13 bases, and the space between the germline ends is 17 bases. TCRbeta CDR3 regions were amplified from genomic DNA by means of the immunoSEQ Assay, a bias-controlled multiplex PCR. As for how the authors treated the data: The number of nucleated cells in each sample was estimated from the amplification of reference gene primers within the assay. To quantify the absolute abundance of each unique TCRbeta CDR3 rearrangement, sequence reads were collapsed and filtered. For each sample, productive Simpson clonality was calculated as the square root of Simpson's diversity index over productive rearrangements. TCRdb carries this immuneACCESS record with in-frame sequences only. Its versions omit some clonotypes, under half of them owing to an unresolved V gene in the studies checked, with the rest unexplained. The V and J calls and clone size were taken over from that table, and D and trimming were inferred from the DNA. The sample table holds about 170,000 clones, of which 86% were seen once. The top ten constitute around 3.3% of the sample.

This TCR came from a man between 65 and 85 years old with acute or convalescent COVID-19. The chain links TRBV28 with TRBJ2-1; TRBD2 is perhaps the D gene, given 5 matching bases. The material sequenced was peripheral blood. The CDR3 region reads CASKLGEGSQFF. The base sequence is TGTGCCAGCAAACTCGGTGAGGGATCACAGTTCTTC.